This T cell receptor (beta chain) was sequenced during a study of blood T cell repertoires in COVID-19 (dated by TCRdb to about 2020). Broadly, across the study: Samples covering the acute and convalescent phases of COVID-19 were provided by collaborators in the United States, Italy and Spain. The prospective study material was composed of cDNA or gDNA derived from T cells, B-cell-depleted T cells, or PBMCs. The dataset comprised deeply sampled blood TCRbeta repertoires from subjects exposed to, actively infected with, or recovered from COVID-19. The repertoires were released in a freely available public database meant as a resource for research on the immune response to SARS-CoV-2. The samples were drawn from the first 160 participants of the ongoing ImmuneRACE study and from 950 to 1,500 subjects provided by 6 global collaborators. Nearly every sample came with metadata listing a de-identified subject ID, COVID-19 status, age in years and sex. Where HLA class I and class II types were available, the types were taken from metadata supplied by the sample provider, not from assay-based typing.

As to this clone: It has no known antigen specificity. No clone much larger than this one lies a single base away; base qualities are absent.

Samples from volunteer blood donors who had recovered from COVID-19 were contributed by a second Seattle source. Whole blood was collected in K2EDTA tubes by collaborating institutions according to the institutions' own protocols. For TCRbeta analysis, collaborator samples were shipped as frozen whole blood, as isolated PBMCs, or as DNA extracted from either sample type. TCRbeta CDR3 regions were amplified from genomic DNA by means of the immunoSEQ Assay, a bias-controlled multiplex PCR. As for the authors' bioinformatics: Nucleated cell counts per sample were estimated from amplification of reference gene primers within the assay. To quantify the absolute abundance of each unique TCRbeta CDR3 rearrangement, sequence reads were collapsed and filtered. For each sample, productive Simpson clonality was calculated as the square root of Simpson's diversity index across productive rearrangements. Held by TCRdb, this immuneACCESS table contains in-frame sequences only and omits some clones. Under half of the omission traces to an unresolved V gene where checked; the cause of the rest is unknown. The V and J calls and the clone size are those of that table, but D and trimming were determined from the DNA. The sample profile shows under 150,000 clones; 70% to 90% of them were found once. Of the sample, roughly 8.4% is held by the ten largest clones.

Paper-wide results and their limitations: The amount of clinical and demographic metadata varied by source and participant and was provided uncurated.

Here V drops 4 bases and J drops 2 bases, and the junction holds 8 bases not matched to any gene. Based on the germline V gene (reference sequence), the CDR1 and CDR2 sequences are MNHNY and SVGAGI. There are 16 amino acids in the CDR3, from cysteine to phenylalanine inclusive. The only DNA kept is the CDR3, 48 bases in frame from the first base. Sequenced input: peripheral blood. This receptor was obtained from a woman in her 70s who had recovered from COVID-19. Recombination connected TRBV6-6 to TRBJ2-1, and TRBD2 matches 7 of the central bases. Read as DNA, the sequence is TGTGCCAGCAGTTCCCCGGGACTACGGGCCTACAATGAGCAGTTCTTC. This encodes CASSSPGLRAYNEQFF.